This TCR beta chain was sequenced in a study of T cell changes during pregnancy in multiple sclerosis. TCRdb's copy holds only in-frame clones and misses some; the assay was immunoSEQ multiplex PCR. The profile shows under 45,000 clones, about 88% of them singletons. The V and J ends lost 3 bases and 0 bases respectively, with 6 bases between them. The CDR3 extends over 12 amino acids. The germline V gene encodes CDR1 GTSNPN and CDR2 SVGIG (reference sequence). The chain carries TRBV30 and TRBJ2-7, with unresolved D. The sequence came from a female donor with multiple sclerosis, enrolled in a pregnancy study. The input for sequencing was CD4+ T cells from peripheral blood mononuclear cells, taken in the first trimester of pregnancy. The DNA for the CDR3 is TGTGCCTGGAGGGCGGCCTCCTACGAGCAGTACTTC. Protein: CAWRAASYEQYF.